The 14 T cell receptor beta chains below all came from one sample that was sequenced in a study of blood T cell repertoires in COVID-19 (dated by TCRdb to 2018 to 2021). The library was prepared using the immunoSEQ multiplex PCR assay. Sourced from immuneACCESS, this table was stored by TCRdb with only in-frame sequences that have V and J called. A share of the clones is absent; for the studies checked, an unresolved V gene accounts for under half, and the remainder has no known explanation. For this sample there are about 270,000 clones; roughly nine tenths appear just once. Approximately 12% of the sample belongs to the ten largest clones. The sample was peripheral blood. These receptors all come from a woman in her thirties with COVID-19, enrolled during active disease.

The chain uses TRBV3-1 (or the pseudogene TRBV3-2) and TRBJ2-1, with D tentatively TRBD2 (6 bases). Germline-derived CDR1 and CDR2 are LGHDT and YNNKEL (reference sequence). Trimming removed 0 bases at V and 6 bases at J, with 9 bases between. The length of the CDR3 is 14 residues. In nucleotides, the CDR3 is TGTGCCAGCAGCCAAGATAGGAGGGCCAATGAGCAGTTCTTC. It translates to CASSQDRRANEQFF.

This chain connects TRBV5-1 to TRBJ2-5; TRBD1 matches 8 bases. The V gene end was trimmed by 4 bases and the J gene end by 1 base; junction bases not matched to a gene: 3. Germline V lookup: CDR1 SGHRS, CDR2 YFSETQ. The CDR3 sequence is 14 residues long. CDR3 protein: CASSRDRGQETQYF. The DNA of the CDR3 is TGCGCCAGCAGCCGAGACAGGGGCCAAGAGACCCAGTACTTC.

The rearrangement joins TRBV29-1 to TRBJ1-1; unclear D gene. The CDR3 has 14 amino acids. Germline V gene sequence: CDR1 SQVTM, CDR2 ANQGSEA. V dropped 2 bases and J dropped 1 base, with 11 bases sitting between them. CDR3 nucleotides: TGCAGCGTTGAAAGGCGGAGCAGGAACACTGAAGCTTTCTTT. It translates to CSVERRSRNTEAFF.

The chain joins TRBV19 to TRBJ1-5, with TRBD1 identical over 9 bases. This CDR3 contains 14 residues. Germline V gene lookup returns CDR1 LNHDA and CDR2 SQIVND (reference sequence). With 5 bases clipped from V and 9 bases from J, the junction kept 8 bases outside the gene matches. The CDR3 DNA sequence: TGTGCCAGTAGTCTAGGACAGGGGACCGGGCCCCAGCATTTT. Residues: CASSLGQGTGPQHF.

This sequence joins TRBV12-3 or TRBV12-4 and TRBJ1-2; 7 positions match TRBD1. The CDR3 is made up of 12 amino acids. V shed 3 bases, J shed 8 bases, and the junction held 3 bases outside the gene matches. The CDR3 DNA reads as TGTGCCAGCAGTTTCGGGACAGCCGGCTACACCTTC. Encoded protein: CASSFGTAGYTF.

This rearrangement joins TRBV10-1 to TRBJ2-1; TRBD2 matches 8 bases. Germline V gene sequence: CDR1 WNHNN, CDR2 SYGVQD (reference sequence). The CDR3 runs to 13 residues. V lost 3 bases to trimming and J lost 10 bases; unmatched junction nucleotides: 5. In DNA, the CDR3 is TGCGCCAGCAGTGATGCGGGGGGAGAGGAGCAGTTCTTC. Protein product: CASSDAGGEEQFF.

The V call is TRBV5-1, the J call TRBJ2-7; D perhaps matches TRBD1 (6 bases). From germline, CDR1 is SGHRS and CDR2 YFSETQ. Trimming cost V 5 bases and J 3 bases, with 15 bases left between them. The CDR3 contains 14 residues. CDR3 in amino acids: CASRPLTGNYEQYF. The CDR3 DNA is TGCGCCAGCAGGCCCCTGACAGGTAACTACGAGCAGTACTTC.

The V and J genes are TRBV6-7 and TRBJ1-1, with D hard to call. TRBV6-7 is filed as an ORF, its function uncertain. The CDR3 is 16 amino acids. The V and J ends lost 0 bases and 10 bases respectively, with 21 bases between them. The CDR3 loop is CASSYSKVTYPAGAFF. CDR3 DNA sequence: TGTGCCAGCAGTTACTCGAAGGTGACCTACCCAGCAGGAGCTTTCTTT.

The rearrangement links TRBV5-6 to TRBJ1-2, with D tentatively TRBD1 (6 bases). V lost 4 bases to trimming and J lost 7 bases, with 11 bases between them. CDR3 length equals 12 residues. CDR1 and CDR2 (germline): SGHDT, YYEEEE. DNA for the CDR3: TGTGCCAGCAGCCTACAGGGTTCTGGCTACACCTTC. Translated, it gives CASSLQGSGYTF.

The CDR3 nucleotides are TGTGCCAGCAGTTACTCTTCGGCGGGGGGGGAGGCAGATACGCAGTATTTT. This gives the protein CASSYSSAGGEADTQYF. The chain employs TRBV6-2 or TRBV6-3 and TRBJ2-3; 9 nucleotides align to TRBD2. Trimming cost V 0 bases and J 4 bases; bases outside gene matches: 8. The length of the CDR3 is 17 residues. CDR1 and CDR2 (germline): MNHEY, SVGEGT.

This sequence joins TRBV2 and TRBJ1-6, with D possibly TRBD1 on 5 matching bases. Trimming removed 3 bases at V and 9 bases at J, with 12 bases between. This CDR3 spans 14 amino acids. Germline CDR1 SNHLY, CDR2 FYNNEI. Here the CDR3 DNA reads TGTGCCAGCAGTGATCCCCAGGGTCGTTCACCCCTCCACTTT. Translating it yields CASSDPQGRSPLHF.

The genes are TRBV13 and TRBJ2-7; TRBD2 agrees at 10 bases. The germline CDR1 and CDR2 sequences are PRHDT and FYEKMQ (reference sequence). This CDR3 has 14 amino acids. The ends lost 5 bases at V and 4 bases at J; junction bases unmatched: 5. The DNA of the CDR3 is TGTGCCAGCAGCCCCGGACTAGCGGTGTACGAGCAGTACTTC. It translates to CASSPGLAVYEQYF.

This chain links TRBV2 with TRBJ2-1; possible D gene TRBD1, 6 bases. The CDR3 has 14 amino acids. V shed 6 bases and J shed 2 bases, with 11 bases lying between them. CDR1 is SNHLY, CDR2 FYNNEI, per germline. CDR3 protein: CASRLGQTYNEQFF. The CDR3 DNA reads TGTGCCAGCAGACTAGGACAGACCTACAATGAGCAGTTCTTC.

This clone was recorded a few times. The gene calls are TRBV4-1 and TRBJ1-6, with D maybe TRBD1 (5 bases). Germline lookup yields CDR1 MGHRA and CDR2 YSYEKL. V shed 0 bases and J shed 7 bases, with 16 bases lying between them. The CDR3 length is 17 residues. CDR3 amino acids: CASSQDRKGMSNSPLHF. The DNA of the CDR3 is TGCGCCAGCAGCCAAGATAGGAAGGGGATGAGCAATTCACCCCTCCACTTT.